This is a list of T cell receptor beta chains from one sample in a study of cytomegalovirus exposure and HLA in healthy donors. This table comes from immunoSEQ multiplex PCR, and its TCRdb copy is limited to in-frame clones, with some not included. The sample carries around 50,000 clones, about 71% recorded once. Input material: PBMCs. The receptors were gathered from a woman aged 45-59 years in good health and CMV-seropositive. CDR3s include the opening cysteine and the closing phenylalanine or tryptophan. Fields, in order: CDR3 protein, V gene.

cdr3_aa: CASSPPRTGELFF
v_call: TRBV18

cdr3_aa: CASSLDRDYGYTF
v_call: TRBV5-1

cdr3_aa: CASSRTSGRSGEQFF
v_call: TRBV18

cdr3_aa: CASRGDRARNEQFF
v_call: TRBV6-4

cdr3_aa: CASSSGGKNEKLFF
v_call: TRBV7-2

cdr3_aa: CASSQDLQGAMDEQFF
v_call: TRBV4-2

cdr3_aa: CASSAIGTGAYNEQFF
v_call: TRBV9

cdr3_aa: CASSQNSGRRETQYF
v_call: TRBV4-1

cdr3_aa: CASSYSREGPFSEQYF
v_call: TRBV6-6

cdr3_aa: CASSAQGAIPSYEQYF
v_call: TRBV27

cdr3_aa: CASSQDGGNIQYF
v_call: TRBV4-3

cdr3_aa: CAGNRVGIGGELFF
v_call: TRBV2

cdr3_aa: CASSQVWTSGGYNEQFF
v_call: TRBV14

cdr3_aa: CSAGTSPTNEQFF
v_call: TRBV29-1

cdr3_aa: CARSGTGNDGYTF
v_call: TRBV2

cdr3_aa: CASSFSGGGQPQHF
v_call: TRBV28

cdr3_aa: CAWSNPSGSTDTQYF
v_call: TRBV30

cdr3_aa: CASSKNRGQPQHF
v_call: TRBV27

cdr3_aa: CASSQDGEQSYEQYF
v_call: TRBV4-3

cdr3_aa: CASSLGFNAGDSPLHF
v_call: TRBV7-2

cdr3_aa: CASSGGQLSSGNTIYF
v_call: TRBV5-1

cdr3_aa: CASGTGQGRQPQHF
v_call: TRBV6-6

cdr3_aa: CASSTGPSGANVLTF
v_call: TRBV28

cdr3_aa: CASSLRTGMNTEAFF
v_call: TRBV6-6

cdr3_aa: CAARSGNNSPLHF
v_call: TRBV28

cdr3_aa: CASGFKEGNQPQHF
v_call: TRBV6-5

cdr3_aa: CASTLLGGLNTEAFF
v_call: TRBV6-1

cdr3_aa: CASSAGQGTYEQYF
v_call: TRBV10-2

cdr3_aa: CSVRKGDGTEAFF
v_call: TRBV29-1

cdr3_aa: CAWSVKAGGDTQYF
v_call: TRBV30

cdr3_aa: CSARGPTEAFF
v_call: TRBV20-1

cdr3_aa: CASKRIGYEQYF
v_call: TRBV28

cdr3_aa: CASSSTETLEKLFF
v_call: TRBV6-5

cdr3_aa: CASSPTGTGANVLTF
v_call: TRBV13

cdr3_aa: CSVGTDSYEQYF
v_call: TRBV29-1

cdr3_aa: CASSPSGALNTEAFF
v_call: TRBV18

cdr3_aa: CASSTRGQTLAKNIQYF
v_call: TRBV19

cdr3_aa: CASSEAGRSYRLFF
v_call: TRBV6-1

cdr3_aa: CATSPRGGIQPQHF
v_call: TRBV28

cdr3_aa: CASSQSFSGDYGYTF
v_call: TRBV16

cdr3_aa: CASSSTRQGKNTEAFF
v_call: TRBV5-1

cdr3_aa: CASSLSPNGGNEQFF
v_call: TRBV7-8

cdr3_aa: CASSPTGQGRNEQFF
v_call: TRBV5-1

cdr3_aa: CASSLGLSGNTDTQYF
v_call: TRBV7-6

cdr3_aa: CASTSGVGAYEQYF
v_call: TRBV28

cdr3_aa: CASSKQGRGTEAFF
v_call: TRBV7-6

cdr3_aa: CASSDGQGVWSNQPQHF
v_call: TRBV2

cdr3_aa: CASSIVEGGLSGANVLTF
v_call: TRBV19

cdr3_aa: CASSTLGSETQYF
v_call: TRBV6-5

cdr3_aa: CASSPSYRGNQPQHF
v_call: TRBV18

cdr3_aa: CASRSDRAGNTIYF
v_call: TRBV4-3

cdr3_aa: CASSSSGTPNTGELFF
v_call: TRBV6-5

cdr3_aa: CASTPDSTNQPQHF
v_call: TRBV19

cdr3_aa: CASSFETGGDTEAFF
v_call: TRBV5-4

cdr3_aa: CASSQDYPGIAGETQYF
v_call: TRBV4-1

cdr3_aa: CASRKQGGKEAQYF
v_call: TRBV2

cdr3_aa: CASRAGRNQPQHF
v_call: TRBV2

cdr3_aa: CASSIPSGNTRDTQYF
v_call: TRBV19

cdr3_aa: CASSQDPTSGSHIEQFF
v_call: TRBV4-1

cdr3_aa: CASNRQGLDEQYF
v_call: TRBV2